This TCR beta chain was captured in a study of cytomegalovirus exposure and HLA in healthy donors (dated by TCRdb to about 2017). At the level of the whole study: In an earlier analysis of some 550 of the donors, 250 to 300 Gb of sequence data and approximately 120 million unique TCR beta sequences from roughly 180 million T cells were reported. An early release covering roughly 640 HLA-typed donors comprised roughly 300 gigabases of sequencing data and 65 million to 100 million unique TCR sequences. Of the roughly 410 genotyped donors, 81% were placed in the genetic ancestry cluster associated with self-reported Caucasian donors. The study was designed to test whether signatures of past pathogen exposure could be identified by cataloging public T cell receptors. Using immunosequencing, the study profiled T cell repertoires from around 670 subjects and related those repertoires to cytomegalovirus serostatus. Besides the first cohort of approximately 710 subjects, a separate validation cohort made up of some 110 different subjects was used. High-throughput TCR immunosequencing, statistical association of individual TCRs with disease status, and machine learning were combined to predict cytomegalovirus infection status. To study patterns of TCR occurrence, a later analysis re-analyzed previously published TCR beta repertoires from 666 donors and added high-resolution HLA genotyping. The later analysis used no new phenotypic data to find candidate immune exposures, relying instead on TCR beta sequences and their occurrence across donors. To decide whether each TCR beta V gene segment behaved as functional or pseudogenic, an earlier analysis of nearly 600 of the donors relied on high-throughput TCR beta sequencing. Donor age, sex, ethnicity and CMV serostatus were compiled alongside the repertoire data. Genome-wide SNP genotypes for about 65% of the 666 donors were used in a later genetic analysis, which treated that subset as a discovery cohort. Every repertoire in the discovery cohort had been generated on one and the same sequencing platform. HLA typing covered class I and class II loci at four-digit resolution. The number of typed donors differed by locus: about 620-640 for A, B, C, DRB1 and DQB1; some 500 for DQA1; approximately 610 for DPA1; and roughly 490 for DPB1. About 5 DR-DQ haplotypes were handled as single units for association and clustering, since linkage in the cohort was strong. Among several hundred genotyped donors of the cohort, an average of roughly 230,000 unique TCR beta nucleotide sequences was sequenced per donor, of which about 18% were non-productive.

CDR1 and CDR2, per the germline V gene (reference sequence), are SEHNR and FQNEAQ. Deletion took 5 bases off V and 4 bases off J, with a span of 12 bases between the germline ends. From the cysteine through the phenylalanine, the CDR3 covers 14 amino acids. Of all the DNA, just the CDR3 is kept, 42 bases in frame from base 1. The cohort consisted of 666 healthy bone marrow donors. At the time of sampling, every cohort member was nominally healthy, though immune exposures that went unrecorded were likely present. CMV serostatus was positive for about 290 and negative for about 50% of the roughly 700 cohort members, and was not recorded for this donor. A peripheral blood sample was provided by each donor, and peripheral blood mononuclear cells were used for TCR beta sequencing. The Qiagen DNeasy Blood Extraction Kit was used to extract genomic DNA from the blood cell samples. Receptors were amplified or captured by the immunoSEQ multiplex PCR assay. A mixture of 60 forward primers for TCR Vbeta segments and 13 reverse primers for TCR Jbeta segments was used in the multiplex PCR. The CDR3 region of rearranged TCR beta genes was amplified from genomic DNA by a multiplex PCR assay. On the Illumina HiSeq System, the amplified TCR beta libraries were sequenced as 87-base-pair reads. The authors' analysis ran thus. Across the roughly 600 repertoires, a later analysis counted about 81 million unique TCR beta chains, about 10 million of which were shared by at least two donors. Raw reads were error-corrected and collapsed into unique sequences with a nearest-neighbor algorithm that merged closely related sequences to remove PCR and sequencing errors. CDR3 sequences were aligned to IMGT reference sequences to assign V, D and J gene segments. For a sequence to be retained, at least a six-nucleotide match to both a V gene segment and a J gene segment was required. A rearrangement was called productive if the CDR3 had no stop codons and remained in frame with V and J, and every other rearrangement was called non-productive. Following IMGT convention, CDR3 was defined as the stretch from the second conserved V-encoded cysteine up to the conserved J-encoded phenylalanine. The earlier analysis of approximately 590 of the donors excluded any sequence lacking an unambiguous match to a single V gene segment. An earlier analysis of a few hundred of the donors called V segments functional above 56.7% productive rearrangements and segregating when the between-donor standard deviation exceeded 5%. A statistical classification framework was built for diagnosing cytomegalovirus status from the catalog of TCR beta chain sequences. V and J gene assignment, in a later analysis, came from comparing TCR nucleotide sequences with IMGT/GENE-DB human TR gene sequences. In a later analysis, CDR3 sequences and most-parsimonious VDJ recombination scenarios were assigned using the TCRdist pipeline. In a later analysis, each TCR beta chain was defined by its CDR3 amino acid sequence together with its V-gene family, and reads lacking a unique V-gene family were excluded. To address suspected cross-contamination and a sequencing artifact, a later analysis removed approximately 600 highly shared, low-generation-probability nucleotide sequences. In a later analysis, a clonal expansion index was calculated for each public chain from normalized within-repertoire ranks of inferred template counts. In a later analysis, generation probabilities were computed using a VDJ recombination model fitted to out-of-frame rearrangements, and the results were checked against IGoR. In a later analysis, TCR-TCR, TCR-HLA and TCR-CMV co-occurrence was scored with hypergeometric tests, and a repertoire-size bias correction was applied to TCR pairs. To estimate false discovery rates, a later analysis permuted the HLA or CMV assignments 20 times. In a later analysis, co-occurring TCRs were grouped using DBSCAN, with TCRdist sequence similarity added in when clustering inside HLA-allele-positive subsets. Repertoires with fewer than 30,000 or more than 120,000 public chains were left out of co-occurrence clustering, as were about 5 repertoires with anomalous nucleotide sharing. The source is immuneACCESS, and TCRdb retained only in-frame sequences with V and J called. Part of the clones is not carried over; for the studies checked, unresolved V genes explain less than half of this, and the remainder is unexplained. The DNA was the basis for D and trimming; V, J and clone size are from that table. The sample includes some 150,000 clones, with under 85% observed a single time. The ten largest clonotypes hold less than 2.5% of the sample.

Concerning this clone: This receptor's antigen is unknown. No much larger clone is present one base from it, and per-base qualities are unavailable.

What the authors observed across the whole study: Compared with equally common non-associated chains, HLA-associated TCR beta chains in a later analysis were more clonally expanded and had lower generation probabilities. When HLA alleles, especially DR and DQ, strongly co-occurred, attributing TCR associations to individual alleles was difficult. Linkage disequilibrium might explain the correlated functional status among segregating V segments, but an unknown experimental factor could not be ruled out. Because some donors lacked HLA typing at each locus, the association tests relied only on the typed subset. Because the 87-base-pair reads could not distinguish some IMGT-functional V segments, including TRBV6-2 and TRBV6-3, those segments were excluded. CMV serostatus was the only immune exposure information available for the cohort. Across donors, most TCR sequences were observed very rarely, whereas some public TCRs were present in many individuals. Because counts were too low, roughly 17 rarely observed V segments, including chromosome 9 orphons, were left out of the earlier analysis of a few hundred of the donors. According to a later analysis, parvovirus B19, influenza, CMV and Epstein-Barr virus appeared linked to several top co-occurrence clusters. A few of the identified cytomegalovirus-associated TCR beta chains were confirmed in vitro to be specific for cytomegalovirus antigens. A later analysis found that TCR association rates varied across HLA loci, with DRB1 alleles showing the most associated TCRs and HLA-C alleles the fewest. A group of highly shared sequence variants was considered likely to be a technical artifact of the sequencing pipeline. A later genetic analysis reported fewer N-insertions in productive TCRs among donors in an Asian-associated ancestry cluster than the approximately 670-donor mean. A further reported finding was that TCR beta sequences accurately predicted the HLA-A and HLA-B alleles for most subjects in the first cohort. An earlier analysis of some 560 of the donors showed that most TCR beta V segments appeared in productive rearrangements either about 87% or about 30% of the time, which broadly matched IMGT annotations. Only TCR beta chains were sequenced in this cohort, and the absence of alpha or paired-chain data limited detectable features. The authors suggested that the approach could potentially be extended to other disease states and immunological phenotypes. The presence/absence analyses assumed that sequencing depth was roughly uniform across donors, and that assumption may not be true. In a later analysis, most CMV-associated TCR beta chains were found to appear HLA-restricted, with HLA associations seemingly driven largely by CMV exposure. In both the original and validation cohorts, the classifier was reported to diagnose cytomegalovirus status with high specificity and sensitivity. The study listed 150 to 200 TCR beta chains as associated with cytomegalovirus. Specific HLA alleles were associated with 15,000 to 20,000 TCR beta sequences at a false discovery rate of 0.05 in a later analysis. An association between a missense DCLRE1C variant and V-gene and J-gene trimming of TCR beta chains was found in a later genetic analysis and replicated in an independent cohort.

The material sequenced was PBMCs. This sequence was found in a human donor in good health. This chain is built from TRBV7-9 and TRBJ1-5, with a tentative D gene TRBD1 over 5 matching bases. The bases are TGTGCCAGCAGCCCCTTAGGGGTTAATCAGCCCCAGCATTTT. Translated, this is CASSPLGVNQPQHF.